The sequence of this TCR beta chain was determined in a study of blood T cell repertoires in COVID-19. This clone was counted a few times. Per the authors' pipeline: From reference gene primer amplification, estimates of nucleated cell counts were derived. Data came from immunoSEQ multiplex PCR; TCRdb stores just in-frame clones and leaves some out. D and trimming were read from the DNA, whereas the V and J calls and clone size are those reported in that table. The table lists 93,000 or so clones, less than 90% of them singletons. The clonotype comes from a human donor in a cohort sampled during active COVID-19. The sample comprised peripheral blood.

The CDR3 DNA follows: TGTGCCAGTAGCTTCCAGGGTAGGCATCAGCCCCAGCATTTT. Encoded protein: CASSFQGRHQPQHF. The rearrangement links TRBV19 to TRBJ1-5, with D possibly matching TRBD1 (5 bases). This CDR3 comprises 14 residues. The V end was cut by 6 bases, the J end by 5 bases, with 14 bases between. Germline loops: CDR1 LNHDA, CDR2 SQIVND (reference sequence).